A single T cell receptor (beta chain) is shown here with its context. This entry belongs to a study of PD-1 blockade in classical Hodgkin lymphoma. The repertoire was sequenced with immunoSEQ multiplex PCR; TCRdb's copy has only in-frame clones and lacks some. The top ten clones hold 9.4% of a sample with roughly 100,000 clones, just under 80% of them seen once. The sample's time point: cycle 4 day 1 (C4D1), after less than seven weeks of nivolumab. Each patient experienced a relapse that followed autologous stem cell transplantation, and brentuximab vedotin exposure varied. Material: peripheral blood mononuclear cells (PBMCs), obtained before the fourth cycle of nivolumab. This TCR was sampled from a human donor with classical Hodgkin lymphoma.

In nucleotides, the CDR3 is TGTGCCAGCAGCTTGTCAGGGGCCAATAATTCACCCCTCCACTTT. This translates into CASSLSGANNSPLHF. The gene calls are TRBV7-3 and TRBJ1-6; TRBD1 might be the D (6 bases). The germline gives CDR1 SGHTA, CDR2 FQGTGA. The CDR3 sequence is 15 residues long. V was trimmed by 3 bases and J by 5 bases, leaving 11 bases between them. Supplemented by reference TRBV7-3 and TRBJ1-6, the full variable domain reads GAGVSQTPSNKVTEKGKYVELRCDPISGHTALYWYRQSLGQGPEFLIYFQGTGAADDSGLPNDRFFAVRPEGSVSTLKIQRTERGDSAVYLCASSLSGANNSPLHFGNGTRLTVT.